The source of this T cell receptor (beta chain) is a study of T cell repertoires in cytomegalovirus infection (dated by TCRdb to about 2019). Describing the broader study: Donor HLA type was relevant to the analysis, as public TCR beta signatures indicated carriage of CMV infection together with the matching HLA type. What the work shows at the level of the full study, not this receptor alone: In both this cohort and an independent approximately 370-donor cohort, the cumulative frequency of public TCR beta family members distinguished carriers of CMV infection plus the relevant HLA type. The ex vivo response was dominated by HLA-C-restricted CMV-specific TCR beta clonotypes, and the single most frequent clonotype in two of eight donors was supplied by these HLA-C-restricted clonotypes.

The sequencing machine was an Illumina HiSeq 1500. The public reads were reprocessed in TCRdb via fastp at Q25 and MiXCR, keeping in-frame beta chains. CDR3 protein duplicates are merged, each entry listing the most common genes and DNA. The sample data list 200,000 to 300,000 distinct CDR3 sequences, and roughly 10% of these were observed just once. Of the sample, over 12% falls within the top ten clones. Clipping removes 2 bases from V and 8 bases from J, with 5 as the unmatched junction base count. CDR1 and CDR2, per the germline V gene, are MNHEY and SVGEGT. Inclusive of the bounding cysteine and phenylalanine, the CDR3 is 15 residues long. The kept DNA is CDR3 alone, 45 bases in frame from the first base. A word on this clonotype: No antigen is known for it. Per-base qualities were not stored, and no clone one base away is much larger.

The source material was PBMCs. The TCR was taken from a human donor in good health (CMV status not recorded). Some clones in this sample may be carry-over from other donors' samples. This chain joins TRBV6-2 or TRBV6-3 to TRBJ1-6; TRBD1 agrees with 8 junctional bases. This receptor carries the CDR3 CASSYRTGRDSPLHF. In nucleotide form, the sequence is TGTGCCAGCAGTTACCGGACAGGGCGGGATTCACCCCTCCACTTT.